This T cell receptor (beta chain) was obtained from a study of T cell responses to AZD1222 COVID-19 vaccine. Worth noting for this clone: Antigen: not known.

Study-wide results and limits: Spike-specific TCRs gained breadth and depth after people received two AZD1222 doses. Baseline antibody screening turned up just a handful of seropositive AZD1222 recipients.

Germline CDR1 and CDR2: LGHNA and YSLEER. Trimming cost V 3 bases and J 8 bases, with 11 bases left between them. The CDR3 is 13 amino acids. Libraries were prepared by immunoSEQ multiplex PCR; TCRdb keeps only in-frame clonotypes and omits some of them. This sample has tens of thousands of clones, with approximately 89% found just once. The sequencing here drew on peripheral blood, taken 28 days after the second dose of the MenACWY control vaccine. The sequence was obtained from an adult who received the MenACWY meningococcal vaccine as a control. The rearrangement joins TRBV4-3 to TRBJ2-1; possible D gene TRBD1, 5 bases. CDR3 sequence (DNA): TGCGCCAGCAGCCACCGAGAAGGGGATGAGCAGTTCTTC. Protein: CASSHREGDEQFF.